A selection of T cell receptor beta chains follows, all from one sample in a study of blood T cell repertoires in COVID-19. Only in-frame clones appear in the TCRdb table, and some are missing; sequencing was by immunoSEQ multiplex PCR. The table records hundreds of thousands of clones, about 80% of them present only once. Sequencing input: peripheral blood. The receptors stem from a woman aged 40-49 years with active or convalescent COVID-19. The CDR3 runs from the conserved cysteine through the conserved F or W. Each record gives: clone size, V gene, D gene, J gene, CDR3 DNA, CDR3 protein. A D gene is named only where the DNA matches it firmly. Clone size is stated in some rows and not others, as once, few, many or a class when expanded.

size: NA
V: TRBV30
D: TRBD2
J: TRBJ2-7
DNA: TGTGCCTGGAGCCCGGGGCTAGCGGGGGTCGAGCAGTACTTC
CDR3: CAWSPGLAGVEQYF

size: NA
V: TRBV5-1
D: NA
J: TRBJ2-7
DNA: TGCGCCAGCAGCCCAGGGTACGAGCAGTACTTC
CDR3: CASSPGYEQYF

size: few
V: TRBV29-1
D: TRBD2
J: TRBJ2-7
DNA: TGCAGCGTTGGTAGATTGGTCCCGCGGGGGACTAGCGGAACCTACGAGCAGTACTTC
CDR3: CSVGRLVPRGTSGTYEQYF

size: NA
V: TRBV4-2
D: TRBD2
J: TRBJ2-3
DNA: TGTGCCAGCAGCCAAGAGGCCCCCGGGAGGACAGATACGCAGTATTTT
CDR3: CASSQEAPGRTDTQYF

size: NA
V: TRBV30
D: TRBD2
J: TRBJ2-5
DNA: TGTGCCTGGCGACGACTAGCGGGAGGGGAGACCCAGTACTTC
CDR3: CAWRRLAGGETQYF

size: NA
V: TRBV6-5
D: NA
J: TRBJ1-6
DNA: TGTGCCAGCAGTACCCCCGGAGAGGGTAATTCACCCCTCCACTTT
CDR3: CASSTPGEGNSPLHF

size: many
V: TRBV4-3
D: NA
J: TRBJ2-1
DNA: TGCGCCAGCAGCCAAGGACTTCGCCTGGGGCAGTTCTTC
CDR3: CASSQGLRLGQFF

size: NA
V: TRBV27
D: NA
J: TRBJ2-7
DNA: TGTGCCAGCAGTTTGGCGGGGATCTACGAGCAGTACTTC
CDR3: CASSLAGIYEQYF

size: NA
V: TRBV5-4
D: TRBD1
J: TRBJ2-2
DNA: TGTGCCAGCAGCTTGGGAACAGGGGTCACCGGGGAGCTGTTTTTT
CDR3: CASSLGTGVTGELFF

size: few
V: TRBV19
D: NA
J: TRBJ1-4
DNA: TGTGCCAGTAGTACCGGCCGGGACTCTAATGAAAAACTGTTTTTT
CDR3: CASSTGRDSNEKLFF

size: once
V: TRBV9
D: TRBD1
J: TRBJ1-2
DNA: TGTGCCAGCAGCGCTCCGCAGAGGGGGCACTATGGCTACACCTTC
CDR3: CASSAPQRGHYGYTF

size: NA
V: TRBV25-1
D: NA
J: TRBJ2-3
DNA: TGTGCCAGCAGTGAATTACGGGAGTCTAGCACAGATACGCAGTATTTT
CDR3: CASSELRESSTDTQYF

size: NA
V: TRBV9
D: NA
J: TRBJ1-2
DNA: TGTGCCAGCCTCAGAGCGGGTTATGGCTACACCTTC
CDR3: CASLRAGYGYTF

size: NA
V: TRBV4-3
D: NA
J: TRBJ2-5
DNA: TGCGCCAGCAGCCAAGGACTGGGGGCCTCGGAGACCCAGTACTTC
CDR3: CASSQGLGASETQYF

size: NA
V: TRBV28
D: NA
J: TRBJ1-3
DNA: TGTGCCAGCAGTCCAGGGGCAGGTAGAAACACCATATATTTT
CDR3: CASSPGAGRNTIYF

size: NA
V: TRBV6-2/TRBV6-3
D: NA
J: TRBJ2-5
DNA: TGTGCCAGCAGTCGCCTGACTGCAGCAGAGACCCAGTACTTC
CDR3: CASSRLTAAETQYF

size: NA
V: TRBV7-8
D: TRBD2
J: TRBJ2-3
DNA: TGTGCCAGCAGCTTAGTTGCGGCTAGCGGGAGCACAGATACGCAGTATTTT
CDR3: CASSLVAASGSTDTQYF

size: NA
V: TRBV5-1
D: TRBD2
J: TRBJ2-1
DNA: TGCGCCAGCAGCCAAGGGACTAGAGCCTTGTTTGGTGAGCAGTTCTTC
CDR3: CASSQGTRALFGEQFF

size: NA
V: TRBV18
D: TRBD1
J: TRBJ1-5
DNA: TGTGCCAGCTCGCAACAACAGGGGGGAGGCAATCAGCCCCAGCATTTT
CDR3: CASSQQQGGGNQPQHF

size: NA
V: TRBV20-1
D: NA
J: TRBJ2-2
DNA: TGCAGTGCTAGTGGGCCCAGGACCGGGGAGCTGTTTTTT
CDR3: CSASGPRTGELFF

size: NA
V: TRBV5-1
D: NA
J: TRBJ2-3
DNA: TGCGCCAGCATTTCAGGGTCAGATACGCAGTATTTT
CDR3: CASISGSDTQYF

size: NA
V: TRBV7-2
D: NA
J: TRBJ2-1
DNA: TGTGCCAGCAGACATAAAGCAGGCAATGAGCAGTTCTTC
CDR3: CASRHKAGNEQFF

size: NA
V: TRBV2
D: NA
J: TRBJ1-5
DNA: TGTGCCAGCAGTGAACGGCAGGGGAACAATCAGCCCCAGCATTTT
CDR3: CASSERQGNNQPQHF

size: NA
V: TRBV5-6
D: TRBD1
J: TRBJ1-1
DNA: TGTGCCAGCAGCGGATACCACAGGGGGAACACTGAAGCTTTCTTT
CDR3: CASSGYHRGNTEAFF

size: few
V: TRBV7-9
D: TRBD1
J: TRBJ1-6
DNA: TGTGCCAGCAGCTTAGCCCCAGGGGGCTTGGATTCACCCCTCCACTTT
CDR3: CASSLAPGGLDSPLHF

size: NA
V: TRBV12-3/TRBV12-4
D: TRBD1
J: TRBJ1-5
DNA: TGTGCCAGCAGTGCGGACAGGAATCAGCCCCAGCATTTT
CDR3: CASSADRNQPQHF

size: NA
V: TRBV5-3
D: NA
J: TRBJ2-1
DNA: TGTGCCAGAAGCCCGGACAGTAGCTCCTACAATGAGCAGTTCTTC
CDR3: CARSPDSSSYNEQFF

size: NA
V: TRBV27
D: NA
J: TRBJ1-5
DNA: TGTGCCAGCAGTTTACAGGAAAATAGCAATCAGCCCCAGCATTTT
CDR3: CASSLQENSNQPQHF

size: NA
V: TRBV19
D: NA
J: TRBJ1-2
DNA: TGTGCCAGTAGTTATTCTCGGGGCTACACCTTC
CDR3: CASSYSRGYTF

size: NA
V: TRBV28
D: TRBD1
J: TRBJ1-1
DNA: TGTGCCAGCAGACTAGGGGGACAGCACACTGAAGCTTTCTTT
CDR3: CASRLGGQHTEAFF

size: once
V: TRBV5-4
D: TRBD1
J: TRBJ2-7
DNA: TGTGCCAGCGCGCGATGGGACAGGGGTGCCGACGAGCAGTACTTC
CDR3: CASARWDRGADEQYF

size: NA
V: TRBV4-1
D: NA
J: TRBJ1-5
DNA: TGCGCCAGCAGCCCTGGACAGAATAGCAATCAGCCCCAGCATTTT
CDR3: CASSPGQNSNQPQHF

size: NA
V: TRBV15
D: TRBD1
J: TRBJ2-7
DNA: TGTGCCACCAGTAAAACAGGGGAAAGCTCCTACGAGCAGTACTTC
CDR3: CATSKTGESSYEQYF

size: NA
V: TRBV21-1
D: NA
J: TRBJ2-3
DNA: TGTGCCAGCAGCAAAGGGGACAGGACCAGCACAGATACGCAGTATTTT
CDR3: CASSKGDRTSTDTQYF

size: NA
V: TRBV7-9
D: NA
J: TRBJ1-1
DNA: TGTGCCAGCAGCTTAGAGTGGGGGAGGGGCACTGAAGCTTTCTTT
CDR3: CASSLEWGRGTEAFF

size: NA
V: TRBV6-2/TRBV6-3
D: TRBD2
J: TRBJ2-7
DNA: TGTGCCAGCAACCCCTTGACTAGCGGGAGCTACGAGCAGTACTTC
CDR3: CASNPLTSGSYEQYF

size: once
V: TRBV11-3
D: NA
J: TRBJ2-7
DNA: TGTGCCAGCCAGGCCAGGGGTTCCTACGAGCAGTACTTC
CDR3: CASQARGSYEQYF

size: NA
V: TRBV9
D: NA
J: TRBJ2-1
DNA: TGTGCCAGCAGCGTACTACTCCGCTCTGGTGAGCAGTTCTTC
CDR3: CASSVLLRSGEQFF

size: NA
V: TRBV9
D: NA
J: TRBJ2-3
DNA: TGTGCCAGCAGCGCCGGTAGGGGGTCCGATGATACGCAGTATTTT
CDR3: CASSAGRGSDDTQYF

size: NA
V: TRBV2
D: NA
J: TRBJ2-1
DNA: TGTGCCAGCAAGCCATACCGGGACAATGAGCAGTTCTTC
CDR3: CASKPYRDNEQFF

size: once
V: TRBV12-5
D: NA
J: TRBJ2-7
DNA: TGTGCTAGTGGTTTGATAGTCAACGAGCAGTACTTC
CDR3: CASGLIVNEQYF

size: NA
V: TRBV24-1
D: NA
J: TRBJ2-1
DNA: TGTGCCACCAGTGACCCCGGACAGTCCTCCTACAATGAGCAGTTCTTC
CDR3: CATSDPGQSSYNEQFF

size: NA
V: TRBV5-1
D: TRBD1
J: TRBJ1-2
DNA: TGCGCCAGCAGCCCTACCGGACAGGGGAGAGGTGGCTACACCTTC
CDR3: CASSPTGQGRGGYTF

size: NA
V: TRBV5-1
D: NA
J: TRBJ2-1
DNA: TGCGCCAGCAGCTTCTGGGGCCGCTCCTACAATGAGCAGTTCTTC
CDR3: CASSFWGRSYNEQFF

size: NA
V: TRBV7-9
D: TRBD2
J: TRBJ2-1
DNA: TGTGCCAGCAGCTCCTACACTAGCGGGCACTACAATGAGCAGTTCTTC
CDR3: CASSSYTSGHYNEQFF

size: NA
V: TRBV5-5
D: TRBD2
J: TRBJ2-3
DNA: TGTGCCAGCAGCCGGACTAGCGGGGTGTACGGCACAGATACGCAGTATTTT
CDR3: CASSRTSGVYGTDTQYF

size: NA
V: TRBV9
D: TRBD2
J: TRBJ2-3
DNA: TGTGCCAGCAGCGATAGCGGGAGGGCCCCAGATACGCAGTATTTT
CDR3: CASSDSGRAPDTQYF

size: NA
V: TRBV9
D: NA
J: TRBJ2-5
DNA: TGTGCCAGCAGCGTAGAGGGGTTTGGGATGGGAGAGACCCAGTACTTC
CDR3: CASSVEGFGMGETQYF

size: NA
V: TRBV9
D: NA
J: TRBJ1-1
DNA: TGTGCCAGCAGCGTAACACAGGGGAACACTGAAGCTTTCTTT
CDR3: CASSVTQGNTEAFF